This T cell receptor beta chain was identified during a study of blood T cell repertoires in COVID-19. Overall study: Nucleic acid was either cDNA or gDNA, and it came from T cells, B-cell-depleted T cells, or PBMCs.

In the original analysis: Researchers report that nucleated cell counts were estimated from reference gene primer amplification. Generated by immunoSEQ multiplex PCR, the TCRdb table keeps only in-frame clones and is missing some. The D gene and trimming were derived from the DNA, and the V and J assignments and clone size from that table. The sample lists approximately 210,000 clones; about nine tenths were seen once. The V gene end was trimmed by 2 bases and the J gene end by 4 bases; junction bases not matched to a gene: 8. This CDR3 has 15 amino acids. Per germline, CDR1 SGHNT and CDR2 YENEEA. This clone has a handful of counts. The study recruited people aged roughly 18 to 95 years across approximately 24 US areas.

The rearrangement uses TRBV11-3 and TRBJ2-7; TRBD1 agrees at 7 bases. This sequence was found in a man under 40 in a cohort exposed to, infected with or recovered from COVID-19 (not recorded which). The specimen sequenced was PBMCs or T cells enriched from blood (not recorded which). CDR3 in DNA: TGTGCCAGCAGCTTAAACACGGGACAGTCTTACGAGCAGTACTTC. As protein: CASSLNTGQSYEQYF.